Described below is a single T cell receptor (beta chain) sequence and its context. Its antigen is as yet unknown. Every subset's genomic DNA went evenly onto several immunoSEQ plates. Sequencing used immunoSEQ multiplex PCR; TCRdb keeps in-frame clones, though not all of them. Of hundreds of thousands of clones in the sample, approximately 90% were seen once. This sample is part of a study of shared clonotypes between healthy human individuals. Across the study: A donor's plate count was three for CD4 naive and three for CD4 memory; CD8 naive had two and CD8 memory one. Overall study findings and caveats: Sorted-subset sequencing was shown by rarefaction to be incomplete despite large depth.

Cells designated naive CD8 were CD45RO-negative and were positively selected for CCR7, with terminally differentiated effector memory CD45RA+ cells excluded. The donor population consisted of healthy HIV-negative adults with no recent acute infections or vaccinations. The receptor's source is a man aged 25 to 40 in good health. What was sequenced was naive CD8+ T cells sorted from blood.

CDR3 protein: CASSHCRGLGEAFF. The CDR3 nucleotides are TGCGCCAGCAGTCACTGCAGGGGCTTGGGTGAAGCTTTCTTT. The V and J genes are TRBV23-1 and TRBJ1-1, with a weak D call TRBD1 (6 bases). TRBV23-1 is an open reading frame, and its role is uncertain. V was trimmed by 3 bases and J by 7 bases, leaving 15 bases between them. This CDR3 region has 14 residues.